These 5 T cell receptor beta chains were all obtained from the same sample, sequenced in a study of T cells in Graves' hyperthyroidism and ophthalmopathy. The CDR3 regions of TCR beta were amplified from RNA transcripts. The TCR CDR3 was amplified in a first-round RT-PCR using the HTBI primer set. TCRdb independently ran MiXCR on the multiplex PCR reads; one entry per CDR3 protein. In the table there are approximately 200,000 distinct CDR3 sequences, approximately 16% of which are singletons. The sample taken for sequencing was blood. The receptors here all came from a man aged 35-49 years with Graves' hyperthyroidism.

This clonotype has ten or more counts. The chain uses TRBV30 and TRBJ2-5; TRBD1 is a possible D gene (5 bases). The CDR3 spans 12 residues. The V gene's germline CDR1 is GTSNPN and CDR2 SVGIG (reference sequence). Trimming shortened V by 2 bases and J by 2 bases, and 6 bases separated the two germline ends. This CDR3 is CAWSRQQETQYF. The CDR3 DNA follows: TGTGCCTGGAGTAGACAGCAAGAGACCCAGTACTTC.

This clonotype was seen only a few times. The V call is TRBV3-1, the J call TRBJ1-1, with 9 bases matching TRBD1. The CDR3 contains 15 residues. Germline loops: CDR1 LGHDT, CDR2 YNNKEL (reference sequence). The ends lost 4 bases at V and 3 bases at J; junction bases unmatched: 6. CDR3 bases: TGTGCCAGCAGCCCCCGGGACAGGGACGACACTGAAGCTTTCTTT. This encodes CASSPRDRDDTEAFF.

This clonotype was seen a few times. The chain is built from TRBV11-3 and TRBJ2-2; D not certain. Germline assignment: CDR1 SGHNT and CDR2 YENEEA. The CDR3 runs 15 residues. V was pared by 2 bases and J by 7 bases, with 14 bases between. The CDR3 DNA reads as TGTGCCAGCAGCTTACGAGCCATAAAAGGCGGGGAGCTGTTTTTT. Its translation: CASSLRAIKGGELFF.

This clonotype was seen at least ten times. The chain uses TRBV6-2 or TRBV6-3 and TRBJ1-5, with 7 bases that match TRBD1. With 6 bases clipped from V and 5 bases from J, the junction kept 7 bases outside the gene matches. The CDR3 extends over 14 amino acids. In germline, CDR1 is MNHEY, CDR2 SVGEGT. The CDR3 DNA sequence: TGTGCCAGCAGCCCCCGACAGGGCCATCAGCCCCAGCATTTT. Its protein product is CASSPRQGHQPQHF.

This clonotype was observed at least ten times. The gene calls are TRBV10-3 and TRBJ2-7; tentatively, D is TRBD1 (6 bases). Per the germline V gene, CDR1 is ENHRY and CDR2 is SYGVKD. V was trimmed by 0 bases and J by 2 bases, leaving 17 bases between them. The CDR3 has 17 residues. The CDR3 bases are TGTGCCATCAGTGAGTCGAGTGGGTTGGACAGAGCCTACGAGCAGTACTTC. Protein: CAISESSGLDRAYEQYF.